Presented here are 17 T cell receptor beta chains from one specimen sequenced in a study of pediatric ulcerative colitis. Sequenced by immunoSEQ multiplex PCR; TCRdb stores in-frame clones only, minus some. This table has around 61,000 clones, 86% appearing once. The sample taken for sequencing was blood. Receptors originate from a boy younger than 18 with severe ulcerative colitis.

The J gene is TRBJ2-7, the V gene TRBV11-2; no definite D call. With 4 bases removed from V and 6 bases from J, the gap between germline ends came to 7 bases. Germline CDR1 SGHAT, CDR2 FQNNGV. This CDR3 contains 11 residues. The chain's CDR3 is CASSYSREQYF. CDR3 in DNA: TGTGCCAGCAGCTATTCACGCGAGCAGTACTTC. The full variable domain, rest sourced from reference TRBV11-2 and TRBJ2-7, is EAGVAQSPRYKIIEKRQSVAFWCNPISGHATLYWYQQILGQGPKLLIQFQNNGVVDDSQLPKDRFSAERLKGVDSTLKIQPAKLEDSAVYLCASSYSREQYFGPGTRLTVT.

The chain links TRBV6-5 to TRBJ2-2, with D hard to call. Trimming took off 6 bases at V and 5 bases at J, with 13 bases between the two ends. This CDR3 spans 14 amino acids. CDR1 and CDR2 (germline): MNHEY, SVGAGI. CDR3 protein: CASRTPGGTGELFF. The CDR3 DNA sequence: TGTGCCAGCAGGACTCCGGGTGGGACCGGGGAGCTGTTTTTT.

The V call is TRBV5-5, the J call TRBJ2-7, with TRBD2 identical over 8 bases. There are 14 residues in the CDR3. Per the germline V gene, CDR1 is SGHKS and CDR2 is YYEKEE (reference sequence). V lost 2 bases, J lost 4 bases, and 5 bases stayed unmatched. In DNA form, the CDR3 reads TGTGCCAGCAGCTTAGGAGCGGGAGTATACGAGCAGTACTTC. It encodes CASSLGAGVYEQYF. Supplemented by reference TRBV5-5 and TRBJ2-7, the full variable domain reads DAGVTQSPTHLIKTRGQQVTLRCSPISGHKSVSWYQQVLGQGPQFIFQYYEKEERGRGNFPDRFSARQFPNYSSELNVNALLLGDSALYLCASSLGAGVYEQYFGPGTRLTVT.

This chain connects TRBV18 to TRBJ2-2, with 8 positions matching TRBD1. Germline-derived CDR1 and CDR2 are KGHSH and LQKENI. The CDR3 contains 18 residues. V shed 3 bases and J 1 base; nucleotides not matched to a gene: 10. CDR3 loop: CASSPAQGANRNTGELFF. In DNA, the CDR3 is TGTGCCAGCTCACCTGCCCAGGGGGCGAATCGGAACACCGGGGAGCTGTTTTTT. The complete variable domain, with remaining parts taken from reference TRBV18 and TRBJ2-2, reads NAGVMQNPRHLVRRRGQEARLRCSPMKGHSHVYWYRQLPEEGLKFMVYLQKENIIDESGMPKERFSAEFPKEGPSILRIQQVVRGDSAAYFCASSPAQGANRNTGELFFGEGSRLTVL.

The V and J genes are TRBV28 and TRBJ2-5, with D perhaps matching TRBD1 (6 bases). This CDR3 has 13 residues. The V end was cut by 5 bases, the J end by 7 bases, with 14 bases between. Germline-derived CDR1 and CDR2 are MDHEN and SYDVKM. CDR3 bases: TGTGCCAGCAGTAGCCAGGGGTTGGGGACCCAGTACTTC. Amino acid sequence: CASSSQGLGTQYF. The whole variable domain, remainder taken from reference TRBV28 and TRBJ2-5, is DVKVTQSSRYLVKRTGEKVFLECVQDMDHENMFWYRQDPGLGLRLIYFSYDVKMKEKGDIPEGYSVSREKKERFSLILESASTNQTSMYLCASSSQGLGTQYFGPGTRLLVL.

The V and J genes are TRBV7-9 and TRBJ2-3; TRBD1 matches at 7 bases. The germline CDR1 and CDR2 sequences are SEHNR and FQNEAQ (reference sequence). The CDR3 consists of 17 residues. V shed 4 bases, J shed 0 bases, and the junction held 10 bases outside the gene matches. CDR3 in DNA: TGTGCCAGCAGCTACCCCGGGACAGCTATTAGCACAGATACGCAGTATTTT. This codes for CASSYPGTAISTDTQYF. The variable domain in full, with the rest retrieved from reference TRBV7-9 and TRBJ2-3, is DTGVSQNPRHKITKRGQNVTFRCDPISEHNRLYWYRQTLGQGPEFLTYFQNEAQLEKSRLLSDRFSAERPKGSFSTLEIQRTEQGDSAMYLCASSYPGTAISTDTQYFGPGTRLTVL.

The rearrangement links TRBV27 to TRBJ2-7, with 8 positions matching TRBD2. The J segment lost 2 bases and the V segment lost 7 bases, leaving 10 bases of the junction unmatched. This CDR3 has 15 residues. The germline CDR1 and CDR2 sequences are MNHEY and SMNVEV (reference sequence). The CDR3 nucleotides read TGTGCCAGCAACTCCATAGCGGGAAGGACCTACGAGCAGTACTTC. It is translated as CASNSIAGRTYEQYF.

This chain links TRBV10-3 with TRBJ2-1; unclear D gene. CDR1 is ENHRY, CDR2 SYGVKD, per germline. The ends were cut back, 7 bases at V and 6 bases at J, with 10 bases in the middle. The CDR3 runs to 12 residues. CDR3 in DNA: TGTGCCATCATCGACTCCCGCAATGAGCAGTTCTTC. Encoded protein: CAIIDSRNEQFF.

This chain joins TRBV7-6 and TRBJ2-7; 16 bases are a match to TRBD2. The CDR3 loop spans 20 amino acids. V lost 5 bases to trimming and J lost 4 bases; unmatched junction nucleotides: 17. The germline V gene has CDR1 SGHVS and CDR2 FNYEAQ. The CDR3 DNA follows: TGTGCCAGCAGCCCAGGGACTAGCGGGAGGGTAGACGAGAGTGTTTACGAGCAGTACTTC. This codes for CASSPGTSGRVDESVYEQYF.

The chain couples TRBV4-1 to TRBJ1-2; D is possibly TRBD1 (5 bases). Germline V gives CDR1 MGHRA, CDR2 YSYEKL. The CDR3 sequence is 16 residues long. V was clipped by 4 bases and J by 2 bases, with 17 bases between them. CDR3 loop: CASSPRWGQENYGYTF. The CDR3 DNA reads as TGCGCCAGCAGCCCGCGTTGGGGCCAGGAGAACTATGGCTACACCTTC.

The sample holds one count of this clone. The chain joins TRBV7-6 to TRBJ2-2, with no clear D. The V end was cut by 5 bases, the J end by 0 bases, with 7 bases between. The CDR3 covers 14 residues. From germline, CDR1 is SGHVS and CDR2 FNYEAQ. The CDR3, as DNA: TGTGCCAGCAGCATAGAACCGAACACCGGGGAGCTGTTTTTT. This gives the protein CASSIEPNTGELFF. The full variable domain, with the rest looked up from reference TRBV7-6 and TRBJ2-2, is GAGVSQSPRYKVTKRGQDVALRCDPISGHVSLYWYRQALGQGPEFLTYFNYEAQQDKSGLPNDRFSAERPEGSISTLTIQRTEQRDSAMYRCASSIEPNTGELFFGEGSRLTVL.

This chain links TRBV6-6 with TRBJ2-1; D is possibly TRBD1 (5 bases). Trimming shortened V by 7 bases and J by 7 bases, and 11 bases separated the two germline ends. The germline V gene encodes CDR1 MNHNY and CDR2 SVGAGI (reference sequence). The CDR3 runs to 12 residues. For the CDR3, the DNA is TGTGCCAGCAAAGGGGATGTGAATGAGCAGTTCTTC. It is translated as CASKGDVNEQFF.

The CDR3 loop is CASSKIRQGRNTGELFF. CDR3 sequence (DNA): TGTGCCAGCAGCAAAATTCGTCAGGGAAGGAACACCGGGGAGCTGTTTTTT. The chain couples TRBV21-1 to TRBJ2-2; TRBD1, the D gene given by the table, was not confirmed from the DNA. TRBV21-1 is given as a pseudogene. The CDR3 consists of 17 residues.

The J gene is TRBJ2-2, the V gene TRBV29-1, with D unresolved. The CDR3 sequence is 11 residues long. V lost 7 bases and J lost 7, with 10 bases in between. CDR1 is SQVTM, CDR2 ANQGSEA, per germline. CDR3 sequence (DNA): TGCAGCGCCCAGTGGAGCGGGGAGCTGTTTTTT. Amino acids: CSAQWSGELFF.

This sequence joins TRBV4-3 and TRBJ2-3; the D gene could be TRBD1 or TRBD2 (5 bases each). The V and J ends lost 1 base and 4 bases respectively, with 9 bases between them. This CDR3 contains 14 residues. CDR1 LGHNA and CDR2 YSLEER come from the germline V gene. CDR3: CASSQGGVADTQYF. The DNA of the CDR3 is TGCGCCAGCAGCCAAGGAGGGGTGGCAGATACGCAGTATTTT.

The CDR3 DNA is TGTGCCAGTAGCGTGAGACTAGCGGGAAATGAGCAGTTCTTC. Amino acid sequence: CASSVRLAGNEQFF. The rearrangement joins TRBV19 to TRBJ2-1; TRBD2 matches at 11 bases. CDR1 and CDR2 from the germline V gene are LNHDA and SQIVND (reference sequence). The V segment lost 6 bases and the J segment 7 bases; nucleotides outside the gene matches: 5. This CDR3 region has 14 residues.

This sequence joins TRBV25-1 and TRBJ2-2; 8 bases agree with TRBD1. The CDR3 contains 15 residues. The junction had 5 bases not matched to a gene; V was cut back by 6 bases and J by 2 bases. The germline V gene encodes CDR1 MGHDK and CDR2 SYGVNS. The chain's CDR3 is CASRVGQGNTGELFF. The CDR3 region has the DNA TGTGCCAGCAGGGTCGGACAGGGAAACACCGGGGAGCTGTTTTTT.